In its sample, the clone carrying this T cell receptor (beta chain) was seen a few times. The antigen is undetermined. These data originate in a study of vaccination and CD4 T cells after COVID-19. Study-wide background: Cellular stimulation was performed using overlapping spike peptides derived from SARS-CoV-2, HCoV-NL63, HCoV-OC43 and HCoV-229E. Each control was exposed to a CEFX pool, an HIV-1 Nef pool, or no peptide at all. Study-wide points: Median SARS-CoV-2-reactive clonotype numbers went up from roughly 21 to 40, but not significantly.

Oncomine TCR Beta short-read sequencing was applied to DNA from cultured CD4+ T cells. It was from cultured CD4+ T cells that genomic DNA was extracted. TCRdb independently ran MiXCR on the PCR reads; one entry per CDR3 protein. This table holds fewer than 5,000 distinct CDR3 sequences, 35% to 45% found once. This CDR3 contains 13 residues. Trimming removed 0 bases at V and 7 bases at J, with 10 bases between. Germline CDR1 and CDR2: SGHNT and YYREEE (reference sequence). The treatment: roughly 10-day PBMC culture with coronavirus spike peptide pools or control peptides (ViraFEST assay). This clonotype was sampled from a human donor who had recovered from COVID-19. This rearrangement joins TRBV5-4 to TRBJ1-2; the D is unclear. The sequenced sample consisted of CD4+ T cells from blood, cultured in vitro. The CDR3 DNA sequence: TGTGCCAGCAGCTTGGTGGAGCTTCCTGGCTACACCTTC. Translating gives CASSLVELPGYTF.